Sequencing of this TCR beta chain was carried out in a study of T cells in women clearing cervical HPV infection. At the level of the study: Donors had HPV16-related CIN3 or worse; 2 had invasive cancer.

The study, taken as a whole, reports: T-cell numbers per sample were unknown and may explain richness differences.

With respect to this clone: Its target is unknown. The CDR3 end is not reached by the read, which stops 3 residues before it; the germline J gene fills it in.

Using immunoSEQ multiplex PCR, the repertoire was profiled, and TCRdb retains in-frame clones only, with some absent. The sample has about 46,000 clones, and its top ten clones hold 35%. CDR3 length: 15 amino acids. V shed 3 bases, J shed 5 bases, and the junction held 5 bases outside the gene matches. The germline V gene has CDR1 SGHRS and CDR2 YFSETQ. This TCR was recovered from a woman between 18 and 70 years old with a cervical HPV16 infection that either progressed to CIN3+ or cleared (not recorded which). Sequencing was carried out using blood buffy coat. The gene calls are TRBV5-1 and TRBJ2-5; the match to TRBD1 covers 12 bases. Partial CDR3 DNA: TGCGCCAGCAGCTCCGGGACAGGGGGCGGGGAGACC. It codes for CASSSGTGGGET. The entire CDR3 sequence reads CASSSGTGGGETQYF.